This TCR beta chain was identified during a study of primary melanoma T cells and metastatic recurrence. Study-level background: Tumors were T2–T4 primary melanomas thicker than 1 mm.

The repertoire was sequenced with immunoSEQ multiplex PCR; TCRdb's copy has only in-frame clones and lacks some. In the table there are a few thousand clones, over 60% of which are singletons. This clone was counted a few times. Its antigen is currently unknown. General study results and limits: T-cell fraction over 20% seemed protective regardless of ulceration or nodes. Combined with tumor thickness, T-cell fraction reportedly beat other histopathological additions. Primary melanomas may harbor an effective T-cell antitumor response, authors suggested.

V gave up 5 bases and J gave up 3 bases; unmatched junction bases: 4. This CDR3 spans 15 amino acids. What was sequenced was melanoma tumor tissue. V is TRBV7-1 and J is TRBJ2-3, with 11 bases that match TRBD2. TRBV7-1 is labeled an ORF, and its function is uncertain. This sequence was found in a human donor with melanoma. The CDR3 region is CASSPTSGITDTQYF. CDR3 bases: TGTGCCAGCAGCCCGACTAGCGGGATTACAGATACGCAGTATTTT.